The rows below give T cell receptor beta chains drawn from one sample of a study of CD8+ T cells in alopecia areata. Clones were sequenced by immunoSEQ multiplex PCR, and TCRdb holds only the in-frame ones, with some missing. Of more than 150,000 clones in the sample, 51% are singletons; the top ten hold around a tenth. The input for sequencing was CD8+ T cells sorted from blood, taken between weeks 51 and 54, from a patient treated with tofacitinib. These TCRs come from a human donor with alopecia areata. Both conserved end residues are part of each CDR3. The D gene is left open where the match is weak.

>TRBJ1-5|TRBV27|TRBD1|17
CASSTYTTGVGDQPQHF
TGTGCCAGCAGCACCTACACGACAGGGGTTGGGGATCAGCCCCAGCATTTT
>TRBJ1-1|TRBV30|.|15
CAWGKRQGMGTEAFF
TGTGCCTGGGGGAAAAGGCAGGGGATGGGCACTGAAGCTTTCTTT
>TRBJ1-3|TRBV27|.|16
CASSPSQGETGNTIYF
TGTGCCAGCAGTCCTTCTCAGGGCGAGACTGGAAACACCATATATTTT
>TRBJ2-2|TRBV15|.|14
CATSSDTNTGELFF
TGTGCCACCAGCAGTGACACGAACACCGGGGAGCTGTTTTTT
>TRBJ2-7|TRBV4-1|.|14
CASSPLGRAYEQYF
TGCGCCAGCAGCCCTCTGGGCAGGGCCTACGAGCAGTACTTC
>TRBJ2-7|TRBV29-1|.|13
CSSRAGPSYEQYF
TGCAGCTCGAGGGCAGGGCCTTCCTACGAGCAGTACTTC
>TRBJ2-5|TRBV5-6|.|15
CASSLVQALPETQYF
TGTGCCAGCAGCTTGGTACAGGCCCTTCCGGAGACCCAGTACTTC
>TRBJ2-2|TRBV9|.|12
CASSDSTGELFF
TGTGCCAGCAGCGATAGCACCGGGGAGCTGTTTTTT
>TRBJ1-4|TRBV4-2|.|19
CASSQGGQKFSATNEKLFF
TGTGCCAGCAGCCAAGGGGGGCAGAAGTTTTCGGCAACTAATGAAAAACTGTTTTTT
>TRBJ1-1|TRBV4-1|.|15
CASSQDPGLNTEAFF
TGCGCCAGCAGCCAAGATCCGGGCTTGAACACTGAAGCTTTCTTT
>TRBJ2-2|TRBV27|TRBD1|16
CASSLGQGTGTGELFF
TGTGCCAGCAGTTTGGGTCAGGGGACAGGCACCGGGGAGCTGTTTTTT
>TRBJ2-1|TRBV4-1|.|11
CASSLLNEQFF
TGCGCCAGCAGCCTCCTCAATGAGCAGTTCTTC
>TRBJ1-4|TRBV30|.|14
CAWSLRAVEEKLFF
TGTGCCTGGAGTCTACGTGCAGTGGAGGAAAAACTGTTTTTT
>TRBJ2-7|TRBV7-9|TRBD2|14
CASRVAGGPYEQYF
TGTGCCAGCAGGGTAGCGGGGGGGCCCTACGAGCAGTACTTC